The 31 T cell receptor beta chains below all came from one sample that was sequenced in a study of regulatory T cells. Amplification used 52 TRBV primers and 13 TRBJ primers. Only in-frame clones appear in the TCRdb table, and some are missing; sequencing was by immunoSEQ multiplex PCR. Of 20,000 to 25,000 clones in the sample, 93% were seen once. Sequencing was performed on CD8+ T cells sorted from blood. Source of these receptors: a child aged 2-15 years with CD3G deficiency.

The rearrangement joins TRBV28 to TRBJ2-7; maybe TRBD2 (5 bases). This CDR3 comprises 14 residues. Trimming removed 6 bases from V and 7 bases from J, with 19 bases in between. CDR1 MDHEN and CDR2 SYDVKM come from the germline V gene. The CDR3 DNA reads TGTGCCAGCAGCGAGCCTCTAGCATCGCAGGAGCAGTACTTC. Translating gives CASSEPLASQEQYF.

This clone was picked up one time. The chain uses TRBV10-2 and TRBJ2-1; 8 bases map to TRBD2. Trimming took 2 bases from V and 10 from J; bases not matched to a gene: 4. Per germline, CDR1 WSHSY and CDR2 SAAADI. The CDR3 runs to 13 residues. The DNA of the CDR3 is TGCGCCAGCAGTGAGGGGGGACTAGAGGAGCAGTTCTTC. This translates into CASSEGGLEEQFF.

The genes are TRBV28 and TRBJ2-5; possibly TRBD1 for D (6 bases). The CDR3 sequence is 13 residues long. Deletions cut 5 bases from V and 3 bases from J, with 10 bases between. CDR1 MDHEN and CDR2 SYDVKM come from the germline V gene. This CDR3 reads CASSPRQEETQYF. DNA for the CDR3: TGTGCCAGCAGTCCGCGACAGGAAGAGACCCAGTACTTC.

This clone was detected a few times. V and J are TRBV14 and TRBJ2-4; 10 nucleotides match TRBD1. Per the germline V gene, CDR1 is SGHDN and CDR2 is FVKESK. The CDR3 consists of 17 residues. V lost 5 bases and J lost 0; bases outside the gene matches: 7. The CDR3 region is CASSASDRGLAKNIQYF. CDR3 in DNA: TGTGCCAGCAGCGCATCGGACAGGGGGTTAGCCAAAAACATTCAGTACTTC.

The gene calls are TRBV19 and TRBJ2-7; tentatively, D is TRBD2 (6 bases). This CDR3 comprises 14 residues. Germline CDR1 is LNHDA and CDR2 is SQIVND (reference sequence). V was clipped by 6 bases and J by 0 bases, with 12 bases between them. CDR3 amino acids: CASRASASSYEQYF. The CDR3 DNA reads as TGTGCCAGTAGAGCTAGCGCTAGCTCCTACGAGCAGTACTTC.

This rearrangement joins TRBV28 to TRBJ2-1; a possible D gene is TRBD2 (6 bases). In germline, CDR1 is MDHEN, CDR2 SYDVKM. V lost 6 bases and J 1 base, leaving 10 bases between the germline ends. The CDR3 covers 14 residues. CDR3 nucleotides: TGTGCCAGCAGACCGGCGGGGTCCTACAATGAGCAGTTCTTC. Amino acids: CASRPAGSYNEQFF. The entire variable domain, with the rest obtained from reference TRBV28 and TRBJ2-1, is as follows: DVKVTQSSRYLVKRTGEKVFLECVQDMDHENMFWYRQDPGLGLRLIYFSYDVKMKEKGDIPEGYSVSREKKERFSLILESASTNQTSMYLCASRPAGSYNEQFFGPGTRLTVL.

The chain links TRBV6-5 to TRBJ2-1; 10 nucleotides match TRBD2. This CDR3 spans 16 amino acids. Looked up from germline, CDR1 is MNHEY and CDR2 is SVGAGI. J gave up 5 bases and V 4 bases, and 8 bases lay outside the gene matches. CDR3 loop: CASSSPLAGVHNEQFF. The CDR3 DNA follows: TGTGCCAGCAGTTCCCCGCTAGCGGGAGTACACAATGAGCAGTTCTTC.

The CDR3 DNA is TGCGCCAGCAGCTTGGACGGGAGTGGGTACAATGAGCAGTTCTTC. It translates to CASSLDGSGYNEQFF. This chain uses TRBV5-1 with TRBJ2-1; tentative D call: TRBD2 (6 bases). The CDR3 covers 15 residues. Per germline, CDR1 SGHRS and CDR2 YFSETQ. The V and J ends lost 0 bases and 4 bases respectively, with 11 bases between them.

This clone was detected once. The rearrangement uses TRBV27 and TRBJ2-3, with D possibly called TRBD1 or TRBD2 (5 bases each). CDR3 length equals 13 residues. CDR1 MNHEY and CDR2 SMNVEV come from the germline V gene (reference sequence). Trimming cost V 3 bases and J 5 bases, with 9 bases left between them. The CDR3 here is CASSFQGEDTQYF. CDR3 coding DNA: TGTGCCAGCAGTTTTCAGGGAGAAGATACGCAGTATTTT.

The chain links TRBV18 to TRBJ2-1, with D maybe TRBD2 (5 bases). The V and J ends lost 0 bases and 3 bases respectively, with 15 bases between them. The CDR3 contains 17 residues. Germline V gives CDR1 KGHSH, CDR2 LQKENI. The CDR3 nucleotides read TGTGCCAGCTCACCACCTCCCGGGGTTCCCTACTACAATGAGCAGTTCTTC. Amino acids: CASSPPPGVPYYNEQFF.

This chain uses TRBV6-6 with TRBJ1-4, with a tentative D call TRBD1 (6 bases). Between the trimmed V and J ends, which lost 6 bases and 5 bases, there was a span of 13 bases. From germline, CDR1 is MNHNY and CDR2 SVGAGI (reference sequence). The CDR3 spans 14 residues. CDR3 nucleotide sequence: TGTGCCAGCAGACCTGACAGGTTAAATGAAAAACTGTTTTTT. Its protein product is CASRPDRLNEKLFF.

CDR3 nucleotide sequence: TGTGCCAGCGGGAACCCGTACTACGAGCAGTACTTC. Amino acids: CASGNPYYEQYF. J is TRBJ2-7 and V is TRBV28; D unclear. The V gene lost 8 bases and the J gene lost 3 bases, with 11 bases spanning the gap. CDR1 is MDHEN and CDR2 is SYDVKM in the germline V gene. The CDR3 runs 12 residues.

J is TRBJ2-1 and V is TRBV30; no firm D call. The CDR3 covers 12 residues. The germline V gene encodes CDR1 GTSNPN and CDR2 SVGIG (reference sequence). Trimming shortened V by 3 bases and J by 10 bases, and 13 bases separated the two germline ends. CDR3 sequence (DNA): TGTGCCTGGAGCGTACACCGTAGGGAGCAGTTCTTC. Amino acid sequence: CAWSVHRREQFF.

V gene TRBV5-1 combines with J gene TRBJ2-2; D possibly corresponds to TRBD2 (6 bases). Germline lookup yields CDR1 SGHRS and CDR2 YFSETQ. This CDR3 has 16 amino acids. The germline V and J ends were trimmed by 4 bases and 2 bases, with 15 bases remaining between them. The CDR3 protein is CASSPRTIPNTGELFF. For the CDR3, the DNA is TGCGCCAGCAGCCCGCGGACTATCCCCAACACCGGGGAGCTGTTTTTT.

The chain is built from TRBV6-1 and TRBJ2-7, with D unclear. CDR3 length: 13 residues. In germline, CDR1 is MNHNS, CDR2 SASEGT. The ends were cut back, 2 bases at V and 4 bases at J, with 9 bases in the middle. The DNA for the CDR3 is TGTGCCAGCAGTGAACTCACTATTTACGAGCAGTACTTC. As protein: CASSELTIYEQYF.

The V call is TRBV28, the J call TRBJ2-7, with D perhaps given as TRBD1 or TRBD2 (5 bases each). CDR3 size: 14 residues. Germline CDR1 is MDHEN and CDR2 is SYDVKM. Deletions cut 7 bases from V and 1 base from J, with 14 bases between. The CDR3 spells CASKKGPTSYEQYF. The DNA of the CDR3 is TGTGCCAGCAAGAAGGGACCGACTTCCTACGAGCAGTACTTC. Full variable domain (remainder filled in from reference TRBV28 and TRBJ2-7): DVKVTQSSRYLVKRTGEKVFLECVQDMDHENMFWYRQDPGLGLRLIYFSYDVKMKEKGDIPEGYSVSREKKERFSLILESASTNQTSMYLCASKKGPTSYEQYFGPGTRLTVT.

This sequence joins TRBV6-1 and TRBJ2-7, with 14 bases aligning to TRBD2. This CDR3 is built from 14 residues. Germline CDR1 reads MNHNS; CDR2 reads SASEGT. V dropped 7 bases and J dropped 9; count of bases not matched to a gene: 8. CDR3 in DNA: TGTGCCAGCACATCGGGACTAGCGGGAGAGGGGCAGTACTTC. It translates to CASTSGLAGEGQYF.

The rearrangement links TRBV28 to TRBJ2-3; TRBD2 might be the D (6 bases). This CDR3 region has 14 residues. In germline, CDR1 is MDHEN, CDR2 SYDVKM. V shed 8 bases and J shed 3 bases, with 15 bases lying between them. CDR3 amino acids: CASGRDEVTDTQYF. CDR3 nucleotides: TGTGCCAGCGGGCGGGATGAGGTGACAGATACGCAGTATTTT.

The V and J genes are TRBV4-1 and TRBJ2-7; D gene ambiguous. Trimming removed 5 bases at V and 1 base at J, with 15 bases between. The CDR3 is 15 amino acids. Germline V gene sequence: CDR1 MGHRA, CDR2 YSYEKL. CDR3: CASSLGLDRSYEQYF. In DNA, the CDR3 is TGCGCCAGCAGCTTAGGTCTAGATCGGTCCTACGAGCAGTACTTC.

The J gene is TRBJ2-1, the V gene TRBV27, with 8 bases matching TRBD2. The V gene's germline CDR1 is MNHEY and CDR2 SMNVEV (reference sequence). J gave up 3 bases and V 3 bases, and 1 base lay outside the gene matches. There are 14 residues in the CDR3. CDR3 nucleotide sequence: TGTGCCAGCAGTTTCAGCGGGGGCTACAATGAGCAGTTCTTC. This gives the protein CASSFSGGYNEQFF.

This chain joins TRBV28 and TRBJ2-7; D is unclear. CDR3 length equals 14 residues. Germline assignment: CDR1 MDHEN and CDR2 SYDVKM. V shed 6 bases and J shed 0 bases, with 12 bases lying between them. The CDR3 region is CASSQNLGSYEQYF. The CDR3 DNA follows: TGTGCCAGCAGCCAGAATCTGGGCTCCTACGAGCAGTACTTC.

V gene TRBV6-1 combines with J gene TRBJ2-7; 8 bases are shared with TRBD1. CDR1 and CDR2 (germline): MNHNS, SASEGT. The CDR3 covers 15 residues. With V trimmed by 5 bases and J by 1 base, 7 bases remained unmatched. DNA for the CDR3: TGTGCCAGCAGTTCACCCGGGACAGGATCCTACGAGCAGTACTTC. This codes for CASSSPGTGSYEQYF.

The genes are TRBV10-2 and TRBJ2-5; TRBD1 agrees at 9 bases. The CDR3 contains 13 residues. Trimming cost V 3 bases and J 5 bases; bases outside gene matches: 1. Germline V gene lookup returns CDR1 WSHSY and CDR2 SAAADI. CDR3: CASSEGQGETQYF. In nucleotides, the CDR3 is TGCGCCAGCAGTGAAGGACAGGGGGAGACCCAGTACTTC.

J is TRBJ1-2 and V is TRBV4-1, with TRBD1 identical over 9 bases. Germline V gene lookup returns CDR1 MGHRA and CDR2 YSYEKL. The J segment lost 8 bases and the V segment lost 4 bases, leaving 8 bases of the junction unmatched. The CDR3 is 14 residues long. The DNA of the CDR3 is TGCGCCAGCAGCCCTCGCGGGGACAGGGAAGGCTACACCTTC. This codes for CASSPRGDREGYTF.

The chain couples TRBV7-9 to TRBJ2-5; D is perhaps TRBD2 (5 bases). The V end lost 5 bases, the J end lost 5 bases, and 18 bases lay between the germline ends. This CDR3 contains 15 residues. Germline V CDR1 and CDR2: SEHNR, FQNEAQ (reference sequence). The CDR3 protein is CASSPPWAGRETQYF. The CDR3 DNA is TGTGCCAGCAGCCCGCCCTGGGCGGGTAGGGAGACCCAGTACTTC.

As DNA, the CDR3 is TGCGCCAGCAGCTTGGGGACAGCCAACACTGAAGCTTTCTTT. Its protein is CASSLGTANTEAFF. This rearrangement joins TRBV5-1 to TRBJ1-1; possible D gene TRBD1, 6 bases. The CDR3 sequence is 14 residues long. V dropped 0 bases and J dropped 2 bases, with 8 bases sitting between them. The germline CDR1 and CDR2 sequences are SGHRS and YFSETQ.

The chain links TRBV13 to TRBJ2-3; D ambiguous. CDR3 length equals 16 residues. V lost 0 bases to trimming and J lost 2 bases, with 12 bases between them. The germline V gene has CDR1 PRHDT and CDR2 FYEKMQ (reference sequence). The CDR3 DNA reads as TGTGCCAGCAGCTTAGGCCTTGGAAGTCCCACAGATACGCAGTATTTT. As protein: CASSLGLGSPTDTQYF.

The chain couples TRBV28 to TRBJ2-7, with TRBD1 as a possible D gene (5 bases). Trimming removed 8 bases at V and 5 bases at J, with 19 bases between. The CDR3 totals 14 residues. Germline CDR1 is MDHEN and CDR2 is SYDVKM. The CDR3 region has the DNA TGTGCCAGCCAAAAGGCGGCAGGGATCGACGAGCAGTACTTC. Protein sequence: CASQKAAGIDEQYF.

The chain couples TRBV7-8 to TRBJ2-7; 9 bases fit TRBD1. CDR3 length equals 18 residues. Germline loops: CDR1 SGHVS, CDR2 FQNEAQ. Trimming cost V 1 base and J 4 bases; bases outside gene matches: 14. The CDR3, as DNA: TGTGCCAGCAGCTTAGAAGACCGCGCGGAGACAGGGGGGTACGAGCAGTACTTC. Translated, it gives CASSLEDRAETGGYEQYF.

The chain recombines TRBV7-9 with TRBJ2-1, with 7 bases fitting TRBD1. The CDR3 covers 13 residues. Germline V gene lookup returns CDR1 SEHNR and CDR2 FQNEAQ (reference sequence). V dropped 4 bases and J dropped 14; count of bases not matched to a gene: 11. The CDR3 DNA reads TGTGCCAGCAGCTCTAACCCCGACAGGGTTGAGTTCTTC. Translating gives CASSSNPDRVEFF.

The chain combines TRBV10-2 with TRBJ2-7, with TRBD1 matching 10 bases. The germline CDR1 and CDR2 sequences are WSHSY and SAAADI. After removal of 4 bases from V and 7 bases from J, the junction contained 4 bases not matched to a gene. The CDR3 consists of 13 residues. DNA of the CDR3: TGCGCCAGCAGTGGACAGGGGGCGGGGGAGCAGTACTTC. This codes for CASSGQGAGEQYF.